Below, one T cell receptor (beta chain) is given with its context. The germline gives CDR1 MDHEN, CDR2 SYDVKM. The CDR3 has 13 amino acids. Between the trimmed V and J ends, which lost 6 bases and 9 bases, there was a span of 17 bases. PCR used 60 Vbeta primers and 13 Jbeta primers. In the original processing: An analysis performed later counted roughly 80 million unique TCR beta chains (around 11 million of them shared). Repertoires were generated with immunoSEQ multiplex PCR, while TCRdb's copy carries only in-frame clones and drops some. From that table come the V and J calls and clone size; the DNA was used to work out D and trimming. The table includes 200,000 or so clones, nearly 80% detected once. The data are from a study of cytomegalovirus exposure and HLA in healthy donors.

Sequenced sample: PBMCs. This sequence joins TRBV28 and TRBJ1-2; tentatively, D is TRBD1 (6 bases). The source is a woman aged 30 to 39 in good health and CMV-seropositive. The CDR3 DNA reads as TGTGCCAGCAGGGTCTCCCCAGGGGATAGCTACACCTTC. Protein sequence: CASRVSPGDSYTF.